Following are 30 T cell receptor beta chains from one sample sequenced in a study of vaccination and CD4 T cells after COVID-19. The treatment is: roughly ten-day PBMC culture with coronavirus spike peptide pools or control peptides (ViraFEST assay). Antigens for these TCRs are unknown. Cultured CD4+ T-cell DNA underwent Oncomine TCR Beta short-read sequencing. One entry per CDR3 protein, called by TCRdb with MiXCR from the PCR reads. The sample has about 10,000 distinct CDR3 sequences, roughly two fifths seen once. Sequencing was done on a sample of CD4+ T cells from blood, cultured in vitro. The receptor source for this set is a human donor who had recovered from COVID-19.

This chain connects TRBV27 to TRBJ2-2; TRBD1 agrees at 11 bases. The CDR3 runs to 16 residues. Germline V gene data show CDR1 as MNHEY and CDR2 as SMNVEV (reference sequence). V lost 3 bases to trimming and J lost 7 bases; unmatched junction nucleotides: 7. The CDR3 DNA reads TGTGCCAGCAGTTTGAAGGACAGGGGGCTGCACGGGGAGCTGTTTTTT. Translated, it gives CASSLKDRGLHGELFF.

The chain links TRBV7-6 to TRBJ1-2; TRBD1 might be the D (5 bases). Between the trimmed V and J ends, which lost 7 bases and 0 bases, there was a span of 24 bases. This CDR3 is built from 18 residues. CDR1 and CDR2 (germline): SGHVS, FNYEAQ. CDR3 bases: TGTGCCAGCATAGATGGGGGAGCGTTAGTTTTAGCTAACTATGGCTACACCTTC. Protein sequence: CASIDGGALVLANYGYTF.

This clonotype was found a few times. The CDR3 here is CSVGGGRALGAFF. The CDR3 DNA is TGCAGCGTTGGCGGGGGCAGGGCGTTAGGAGCTTTCTTT. This chain uses TRBV29-1 with TRBJ1-1; D possibly corresponds to TRBD1 (6 bases). Trimming took off 4 bases at V and 10 bases at J, with 19 bases between the two ends. CDR1 is SQVTM, CDR2 ANQGSEA, per germline. This CDR3 is built from 13 residues.

The genes are TRBV6-1 and TRBJ1-1; 9 positions match TRBD1. V shed 6 bases and J 3 bases; nucleotides not matched to a gene: 8. From germline, CDR1 is MNHNS and CDR2 SASEGT. This CDR3 has 15 amino acids. The CDR3 DNA reads TGTGCCAGCAGACCTCCCGGGACAGGGTACACTGAAGCTTTCTTT. The encoded protein is CASRPPGTGYTEAFF.

This clonotype is classed as large. The chain links TRBV12-3 or TRBV12-4 to TRBJ1-1, with D possibly being TRBD1 (6 bases). V was shortened by 5 bases and J by 6 bases, with 10 bases between the two germline ends. This CDR3 region has 12 residues. CDR3 region: CASSPRQAEAFF. The CDR3 DNA reads as TGTGCCAGCAGTCCCAGACAGGCTGAAGCTTTCTTT.

Only one count was recorded for this clonotype. V gene TRBV11-3 combines with J gene TRBJ1-1, with D maybe TRBD1 (5 bases). Trimming took 0 bases from V and 5 from J, leaving 13 bases between them. CDR3 length: 15 amino acids. Germline values: CDR1 SGHNT, CDR2 YENEEA. The CDR3 sequence: CASSLDQLGGTEAFF. As DNA, the CDR3 is TGTGCCAGCAGCTTAGATCAGTTGGGGGGGACTGAAGCTTTCTTT.

This clonotype was detected only once. J is TRBJ2-7 and V is TRBV30; TRBD2 matches 9 bases. V dropped 5 bases and J dropped 2; count of bases not matched to a gene: 10. Germline V gene sequence: CDR1 GTSNPN, CDR2 SVGIG (reference sequence). The CDR3 consists of 15 residues. CDR3 region: CAWRREAGGPYEQYF. The DNA of the CDR3 is TGTGCCTGGCGACGGGAAGCGGGGGGACCCTACGAGCAGTACTTC.

There are a few counts of this clonotype. The gene calls are TRBV25-1 and TRBJ2-5; possible D gene TRBD1, 6 bases. The V gene lost 3 bases and the J gene lost 5 bases, with 13 bases spanning the gap. Germline V lookup: CDR1 MGHDK, CDR2 SYGVNS. The CDR3 contains 14 residues. The CDR3 nucleotides read TGTGCCAGCAGTGAGAGGGGGTTCCGGGAGACCCAGTACTTC. Translated: CASSERGFRETQYF.

This clonotype appeared a few times. The chain links TRBV11-2 to TRBJ1-1, with D possibly TRBD1 on 5 matching bases. The V gene lost 5 bases and the J gene lost 1 base, with 11 bases spanning the gap. Germline lookup yields CDR1 SGHAT and CDR2 FQNNGV. CDR3 size: 14 residues. In DNA form, the CDR3 reads TGTGCCAGCAGCCGGGACGATCGGAACACTGAAGCTTTCTTT. This codes for CASSRDDRNTEAFF.

The V and J genes are TRBV6-1 and TRBJ1-2; D ambiguous. The CDR3 totals 12 residues. The germline V and J ends were trimmed by 11 bases and 4 bases, with 14 bases remaining between them. The germline CDR1 and CDR2 sequences are MNHNS and SASEGT. The CDR3 bases are TGTGCCGGTAGCTTCGGTGGCTATGGCTACACCTTC. Protein sequence: CAGSFGGYGYTF.

This clonotype was seen a single time. This chain connects TRBV29-1 to TRBJ2-1; no clear D. Trimming left V 6 bases short and J 2 bases short, with 5 bases between. The germline gives CDR1 SQVTM, CDR2 ANQGSEA. The CDR3 consists of 11 residues. Here the CDR3 reads CSVWAYNEQFF. CDR3 in DNA: TGCAGCGTGTGGGCCTACAATGAGCAGTTCTTC.

This clonotype showed up just a few times. V gene TRBV7-8 combines with J gene TRBJ1-1; D call uncertain. The V gene's germline CDR1 is SGHVS and CDR2 FQNEAQ. The germline V and J ends were trimmed by 2 bases and 3 bases, with 7 bases remaining between them. There are 13 residues in the CDR3. The CDR3 DNA sequence: TGTGCCAGCAGCTTACGTGGTGACACTGAAGCTTTCTTT. Protein sequence: CASSLRGDTEAFF.

The chain employs TRBV4-1 and TRBJ1-5, with D possibly matching TRBD1 (5 bases). V dropped 3 bases and J dropped 1 base, with 16 bases sitting between them. Germline V gene lookup returns CDR1 MGHRA and CDR2 YSYEKL. CDR3 length: 17 amino acids. The CDR3 DNA reads as TGCGCCAGCAGCCAGTCCGGGACCCCGGGGAGCAATCAGCCCCAGCATTTT. It codes for CASSQSGTPGSNQPQHF.

The chain couples TRBV7-2 to TRBJ1-1, with D hard to call. Trimming stripped 6 bases from V and 6 bases from J, with 14 bases between. Germline assignment: CDR1 SGHTA and CDR2 FQGNSA. The CDR3 extends over 13 amino acids. Here the CDR3 DNA reads TGTGCCAGCAGGGAAGGCGGGAAAGCTGAAGCTTTCTTT. It encodes CASREGGKAEAFF.

V is TRBV20-1 and J is TRBJ1-2, with TRBD1 matching over 7 bases. There are 14 residues in the CDR3. The V and J ends lost 6 bases and 7 bases, in that order; junction bases with no gene match: 14. Germline CDR1 reads DFQATT; CDR2 reads SNEGSKA (reference sequence). The CDR3 loop is CSAFGVGGAGGYTF. The CDR3 nucleotides are TGCAGTGCATTCGGGGTAGGGGGCGCAGGTGGCTACACCTTC.

There are a few counts of this clonotype. The CDR3: CASSYLRGSNQPQHF. The CDR3 nucleotides are TGTGCCAGCAGTTACCTCAGGGGGAGCAATCAGCCCCAGCATTTT. The chain uses TRBV6-2 or TRBV6-3 and TRBJ1-5; TRBD1 agrees at 7 bases. The CDR3 length is 15 residues. Germline V gene lookup returns CDR1 MNHEY and CDR2 SVGEGT. Trimming cost V 2 bases and J 1 base; bases outside gene matches: 2.

V is TRBV27 and J is TRBJ1-4, with D hard to call. The V gene lost 6 bases and the J gene lost 0 bases, with 20 bases spanning the gap. This CDR3 region has 18 residues. Germline V lookup: CDR1 MNHEY, CDR2 SMNVEV (reference sequence). The CDR3 spells CASRRTNVGVATNEKLFF. The DNA for the CDR3 is TGTGCCAGCAGAAGAACTAACGTGGGAGTAGCAACTAATGAAAAACTGTTTTTT. Combining the CDR3 with reference TRBV27 and TRBJ1-4 gives the whole variable domain EAQVTQNPRYLITVTGKKLTVTCSQNMNHEYMSWYRQDPGLGLRQIYYSMNVEVTDKGDVPEGYKVSRKEKRNFPLILESPSPNQTSLYFCASRRTNVGVATNEKLFFGSGTQLSVL.

This chain links TRBV5-5 with TRBJ1-4; D gene ambiguous. The CDR3 runs 15 residues. The V gene lost 4 bases and the J gene lost 8 bases, with 18 bases spanning the gap. Per germline, CDR1 SGHKS and CDR2 YYEKEE (reference sequence). The CDR3 DNA follows: TGTGCCAGCAGCGTGCTTGGAGCCGGTGAGGAAAAACTGTTTTTT. Encoded protein: CASSVLGAGEEKLFF.

This clonotype was recorded a few times. The V call is TRBV2, the J call TRBJ2-3; a possible D gene is TRBD1 (6 bases). The CDR3 loop spans 15 amino acids. Trimming took off 5 bases at V and 4 bases at J, with 16 bases between the two ends. In germline, CDR1 is SNHLY, CDR2 FYNNEI. The DNA for the CDR3 is TGTGCCAGCAGTACCCTCAGGGGCTCCGCAGATACGCAGTATTTT. It codes for CASSTLRGSADTQYF.

There are a few counts of this clonotype. The chain recombines TRBV20-1 with TRBJ1-2; 9 bases are shared with TRBD1. Looked up from germline, CDR1 is DFQATT and CDR2 is SNEGSKA (reference sequence). The CDR3 totals 14 residues. J was trimmed by 2 bases and V by 6 bases; bases with no gene match: 7. The CDR3 reads CSAIGTGQNYGYTF. Here the CDR3 DNA reads TGCAGTGCCATCGGGACAGGGCAGAACTATGGCTACACCTTC.

This clonotype occurred a few times. This chain uses TRBV20-1 with TRBJ1-1, with 7 bases fitting TRBD1. Germline-derived CDR1 and CDR2 are DFQATT and SNEGSKA (reference sequence). V lost 3 bases to trimming and J lost 4 bases; unmatched junction nucleotides: 14. The CDR3 sequence is 16 residues long. Written as DNA, the CDR3 is TGCAGTGCTAGTCAACGACAGGGACAATCGACCACTGAAGCTTTCTTT. Amino acids: CSASQRQGQSTTEAFF.

This clonotype was recorded a few times. CDR3 in DNA: TGTGCCAGCACCGTAGTGGCTAGCACAACCGGGGAGCTGTTTTTT. Encoded protein: CASTVVASTTGELFF. V gene TRBV11-2 combines with J gene TRBJ2-2; a possible D gene is TRBD2 (5 bases). This CDR3 spans 15 amino acids. Germline V lookup: CDR1 SGHAT, CDR2 FQNNGV. The V and J ends lost 7 bases and 5 bases respectively, with 17 bases between them. Complete variable domain (other parts from reference TRBV11-2 and TRBJ2-2): EAGVAQSPRYKIIEKRQSVAFWCNPISGHATLYWYQQILGQGPKLLIQFQNNGVVDDSQLPKDRFSAERLKGVDSTLKIQPAKLEDSAVYLCASTVVASTTGELFFGEGSRLTVL.

V is TRBV20-1 and J is TRBJ2-3; 9 nucleotides align to TRBD2. The CDR3 is made up of 15 amino acids. The V gene end was trimmed by 6 bases and the J gene end by 3 bases; junction bases not matched to a gene: 10. Germline CDR1 is DFQATT and CDR2 is SNEGSKA (reference sequence). CDR3: CSAQRGGGGTDTQYF. The CDR3 DNA follows: TGCAGTGCCCAAAGAGGCGGGGGGGGAACAGATACGCAGTATTTT.

The chain joins TRBV9 to TRBJ1-2, with a weak D call TRBD1 (5 bases). CDR1 is SGDLS and CDR2 is YYNGEE in the germline V gene. The CDR3 is 14 residues long. Deletions cut 7 bases from V and 5 bases from J, with 18 bases between. The CDR3 loop reads CASVSGTREYGYTF. The CDR3 region has the DNA TGTGCCAGCGTGTCCGGGACGCGCGAATATGGCTACACCTTC.

V is TRBV20-1 and J is TRBJ2-3, with 9 bases matching TRBD1. V lost 3 bases, J lost 10 bases, and 11 bases stayed unmatched. The V gene's germline CDR1 is DFQATT and CDR2 SNEGSKA (reference sequence). This CDR3 is built from 14 residues. The CDR3 region is CSASNPGQGVPQYF. CDR3 bases: TGCAGTGCTAGCAATCCGGGACAGGGCGTTCCGCAGTATTTT.

This clonotype was counted only a few times. The chain has TRBV12-3 or TRBV12-4 and TRBJ2-5, with a tentative D call TRBD1 (5 bases). CDR3 length equals 14 residues. Trimming removed 2 bases from V and 5 bases from J, with 12 bases in between. CDR3 protein: CASSLTGGRETQYF. CDR3 in DNA: TGTGCCAGCAGTTTAACAGGTGGCAGGGAGACCCAGTACTTC.

This chain joins TRBV7-2 and TRBJ1-2; no firm D call. Trimming shortened V by 5 bases and J by 3 bases, and 13 bases separated the two germline ends. This CDR3 spans 14 amino acids. Germline V CDR1 and CDR2: SGHTA, FQGNSA. The CDR3, as DNA: TGTGCCAGCAGCACTTATAGGCCGGACTATGGCTACACCTTC. As protein: CASSTYRPDYGYTF. The full variable domain, in which reference TRBV7-2 and TRBJ1-2 provide the parts outside the CDR3, is GAGVSQSPSNKVTEKGKDVELRCDPISGHTALYWYRQSLGQGLEFLIYFQGNSAPDKSGLPSDRFSAERTGGSVSTLTIQRTQQEDSAVYLCASSTYRPDYGYTFGSGTRLTVV.

Only a few counts were recorded for this clonotype. The chain is built from TRBV7-8 and TRBJ1-3; D gene uncertain. In germline, CDR1 is SGHVS, CDR2 FQNEAQ. The CDR3 totals 16 residues. Trimming pared 2 bases from V and 0 bases from J, leaving 11 bases between. Here the CDR3 DNA reads TGTGCCAGCAGCTTACGGTGGGAGAGCTCTGGAAACACCATATATTTT. Translating gives CASSLRWESSGNTIYF.

This clonotype was counted a single time. V usage is TRBV6-1 and J usage is TRBJ2-2; D ambiguous. Trimming pared 2 bases from V and 4 bases from J, leaving 8 bases between. Germline V lookup: CDR1 MNHNS, CDR2 SASEGT. The CDR3 totals 14 residues. The CDR3 here is CASSEQVTTGELFF. CDR3 coding DNA: TGTGCCAGCAGTGAACAGGTTACCACCGGGGAGCTGTTTTTT.

This clonotype has a handful of counts. This chain joins TRBV7-6 and TRBJ2-1, with D uncertain. The CDR3 loop spans 16 amino acids. V lost 1 base, J lost 0 bases, and 10 bases lay in between. Looked up from germline, CDR1 is SGHVS and CDR2 is FNYEAQ. The CDR3 region is CASSLGPGASYNEQFF. The CDR3 DNA sequence: TGTGCCAGCAGCTTAGGTCCAGGAGCCTCCTACAATGAGCAGTTCTTC.